Reported below is one T cell receptor delta chain. A far larger clone differs by one base, so this is likely a read error. This same CDR3 is encoded by further DNA sequences in the sample. This sample is part of a study of gamma-delta chains in newborns, infants, children. Study summary: Polyclonal expansion of innate γδ T cells after birth follows microbial exposure.

Germline CDR1 GEAIGNYY, CDR2 EKD. Losses at the gene ends were 0 bases for V and 7 bases for J; bases not matched to a gene: 4. The CDR3 loop spans 14 amino acids. TCRdb re-analyzed the reads via CATT. Of about 7,600 delta-chain clones detected, 0.65% to 0.8% appear once; the ten largest clones hold roughly a sixth. The chain recombines TRDV2 with TRDJ1, with TRDD3 identical over 10 bases. This TCR was recovered from a child who was a newborn, infant or young child, either healthy, febrile or measles-vaccinated (not recorded which). The specimen was blood. CDR3 sequence: CACDTWGIQSKLIF. DNA for the CDR3: TGTGCCTGTGACACCTGGGGGATACAAAGTAAACTCATCTTT.